Listed here are 25 T cell receptor beta chains from one sample, sequenced in a study of T-cell memory formation after mild COVID-19 (dated by TCRdb to the early 2020s). The library was obtained by 5' RACE. TCRdb records Illumina NovaSeq 6000 as the sequencer. In TCRdb, the public reads were trimmed at Q25 with fastp and aligned with MiXCR, with productive beta chains retained. Rows with one shared CDR3 protein collapse into an entry with the most common genes and DNA. The sample table contains over 400,000 distinct CDR3 sequences; only one count was recorded for about 25% of them. In total, the top ten clones hold 13% of the sample. Input material: PBMCs or a T cell subset sorted from them (not recorded which). The receptors derive from an adult woman who had mild COVID-19 (a few samples of this study predate the infection). The sample titles of this study are shuffled in the database, so cell type and time point are left out; the donor was told from shared clones.

This sequence joins TRBV5-4 and TRBJ1-2, with unresolved D. V was trimmed by 6 bases and J by 3 bases, leaving 12 bases between them. Germline assignment: CDR1 SGHNT and CDR2 YYREEE (reference sequence). The CDR3 runs to 13 residues. In nucleotides, the CDR3 is TGTGCCAGCACCTCCCCGGGGTACTATGGCTACACCTTC. Its protein product is CASTSPGYYGYTF.

This clonotype appeared a few times. The rearrangement links TRBV12-3 or TRBV12-4 to TRBJ2-1; perhaps TRBD2 as D (6 bases). The CDR3 contains 11 residues. V was trimmed by 6 bases and J by 12 bases, leaving 12 bases between them. DNA for the CDR3: TGTGCCAGCAGCCCCAGCGGGCTGCAGTTCTTC. Translating it yields CASSPSGLQFF.

This clonotype was seen a few times. The V gene is TRBV11-3, the J gene TRBJ2-1, with D tentatively TRBD2 (7 bases). The CDR3 sequence is 18 residues long. V was trimmed by 1 base and J by 3 bases, leaving 19 bases between them. Germline CDR1 is SGHNT and CDR2 is YENEEA. CDR3 region: CASSLAAGQGTGYNEQFF. For the CDR3, the DNA is TGTGCCAGCAGCTTAGCAGCGGGGCAGGGGACGGGCTACAATGAGCAGTTCTTC.

The gene calls are TRBV25-1 and TRBJ2-2; 7 bases match TRBD1. The germline CDR1 and CDR2 sequences are MGHDK and SYGVNS. Unmatched junction bases numbered 2, after V lost 6 bases and J lost 1 base. The CDR3 extends over 14 amino acids. The CDR3 sequence is CASSDRVNTGELFF. In DNA, the CDR3 is TGTGCCAGCAGCGACAGGGTGAACACCGGGGAGCTGTTTTTT.

There are many counts of this clonotype. The rearrangement uses TRBV7-8 and TRBJ2-1, with D unresolved. The CDR3 runs 11 residues. In germline, CDR1 is SGHVS, CDR2 FQNEAQ. V dropped 0 bases and J dropped 8 bases, with 2 bases sitting between them. The CDR3 DNA reads as TGTGCCAGCAGCTTAGCCCATGAGCAGTTCTTC. It codes for CASSLAHEQFF.

This clonotype occurred many times. This CDR3 is CASSRGTNRYEQYF. Written as DNA, the CDR3 is TGTGCCAGCAGCCGCGGGACTAATCGGTACGAGCAGTACTTC. The chain combines TRBV7-9 with TRBJ2-7, with 7 bases identical to TRBD2. The CDR3 contains 14 residues. The germline V gene encodes CDR1 SEHNR and CDR2 FQNEAQ (reference sequence). V lost 5 bases to trimming and J lost 4 bases; unmatched junction nucleotides: 8.

The CDR3 is CSVRLAGFTGELFF. The CDR3 DNA reads as TGCAGCGTTCGGCTAGCGGGATTCACCGGGGAGCTGTTTTTT. J is TRBJ2-2 and V is TRBV29-1, with 9 nucleotides matching TRBD2. The trim removed 5 bases at V and 4 bases at J, leaving 5 bases unmatched. Germline V CDR1 and CDR2: SQVTM, ANQGSEA. CDR3 length: 14 residues.

The table lists this clonotype with a few counts. This chain uses TRBV7-9 with TRBJ1-5, with a weak D call TRBD1 (5 bases). Trimming left V 3 bases short and J 4 bases short, with 10 bases between. The CDR3 sequence is 14 residues long. The germline V gene encodes CDR1 SEHNR and CDR2 FQNEAQ (reference sequence). The DNA for the CDR3 is TGTGCCAGCAGCTTTCAGGGATTGAATCAGCCCCAGCATTTT. This gives the protein CASSFQGLNQPQHF.

This clonotype was seen a few times. This chain connects TRBV7-9 to TRBJ1-1; TRBD1 agrees at 9 bases. CDR3 size: 12 residues. Germline loops: CDR1 SEHNR, CDR2 FQNEAQ (reference sequence). The V and J ends lost 8 bases and 4 bases, in that order; junction bases with no gene match: 2. CDR3 nucleotide sequence: TGTGCCAGCCACAGGGGGCCCACTGAAGCTTTCTTT. Translating gives CASHRGPTEAFF.

This chain connects TRBV6-1 to TRBJ1-5; maybe TRBD1 (5 bases). This CDR3 contains 13 residues. Between the trimmed V and J ends, which lost 5 bases and 10 bases, there was a span of 15 bases. CDR1 is MNHNS and CDR2 is SASEGT in the germline V gene. CDR3 nucleotides: TGTGCCAGCAGTCGACCCGGGGGGGGACCCCAGCATTTT. This encodes CASSRPGGGPQHF.

V and J are TRBV29-1 and TRBJ1-2; 7 positions match TRBD1. The V and J ends lost 7 bases and 4 bases, in that order; junction bases with no gene match: 9. The length of the CDR3 is 13 residues. CDR1 is SQVTM and CDR2 is ANQGSEA in the germline V gene. The CDR3 loop reads CSDRARGGYGYTF. The CDR3 DNA reads as TGCAGCGACCGCGCCAGGGGGGGCTATGGCTACACCTTC.

The chain couples TRBV24-1 to TRBJ2-5; D may be TRBD2 (5 bases). Germline CDR1 reads KGHDR; CDR2 reads SFDVKD. The CDR3 runs 16 residues. With 1 base removed from V and 4 bases from J, the gap between germline ends came to 15 bases. CDR3 coding DNA: TGTGCCACCAGTGATTTATACCCAGGAGGAGGAGAGACCCAGTACTTC. It encodes CATSDLYPGGGETQYF.

This clonotype was seen repeatedly, ten times or more. The CDR3, as DNA: TGTGCCAGCAGCTTGAAAGGCGGGACAGCTACCTACGAGCAGTACTTC. Its translation: CASSLKGGTATYEQYF. The J gene is TRBJ2-7, the V gene TRBV7-8; tentatively, D is TRBD1 (7 bases). Germline lookup yields CDR1 SGHVS and CDR2 FQNEAQ. This CDR3 comprises 16 residues. V lost 3 bases to trimming and J lost 2 bases, with 17 bases between them.

This clonotype has only a few counts. V is TRBV7-3 and J is TRBJ2-1; perhaps TRBD2 as D (6 bases). With 6 bases removed from V and 7 bases from J, the gap between germline ends came to 13 bases. This CDR3 contains 13 residues. The germline V gene encodes CDR1 SGHTA and CDR2 FQGTGA. The CDR3 sequence is CASSPGRTNEQFF. The CDR3 DNA sequence: TGTGCCAGCAGTCCAGGGAGGACGAATGAGCAGTTCTTC.

This clonotype was seen more than once but under ten times. V is TRBV5-1 and J is TRBJ2-5; 10 positions match TRBD2. Germline lookup yields CDR1 SGHRS and CDR2 YFSETQ. The CDR3 runs to 16 residues. The J segment lost 5 bases and the V segment lost 4 bases, leaving 11 bases of the junction unmatched. DNA of the CDR3: TGCGCCAGCAGCCCCCTAGCTAGCGGGGGCGGGGAGACCCAGTACTTC. Translated, it gives CASSPLASGGGETQYF.

The genes are TRBV3-1 and TRBJ1-2; weak D call: TRBD1 (5 bases). This CDR3 is 16 amino acids long. Germline values: CDR1 LGHDT, CDR2 YNNKEL (reference sequence). The V and J ends lost 4 bases and 6 bases respectively, with 21 bases between them. The CDR3 is CASSLSPAGREDGYTF. The CDR3 DNA follows: TGTGCCAGCAGCCTATCACCGGCGGGGCGGGAAGATGGCTACACCTTC.

The rearrangement uses TRBV15 and TRBJ1-1; D perhaps matches TRBD1 (6 bases). Germline V gene sequence: CDR1 LNHNV, CDR2 YYDKDF (reference sequence). V was clipped by 5 bases and J by 3 bases, with 16 bases between them. The CDR3 extends over 15 amino acids. As DNA, the CDR3 is TGTGCCACCAGCGGCCAGACAGGCCCTGACACTGAAGCTTTCTTT. This sequence encodes CATSGQTGPDTEAFF. The complete variable domain, with remaining parts taken from reference TRBV15 and TRBJ1-1, reads DAMVIQNPRYQVTQFGKPVTLSCSQTLNHNVMYWYQQKSSQAPKLLFHYYDKDFNNEADTPDNFQSRRPNTSFCFLDIRSPGLGDTAMYLCATSGQTGPDTEAFFGQGTRLTVV.

This chain connects TRBV5-1 to TRBJ1-1; TRBD1 is a possible D gene (5 bases). The ends were cut back, 2 bases at V and 5 bases at J, with 13 bases in the middle. Germline V gene lookup returns CDR1 SGHRS and CDR2 YFSETQ. The CDR3 contains 14 residues. As DNA, the CDR3 is TGCGCCAGCAGCTTAACCGGGACGGGAACTGAAGCTTTCTTT. Translation gives CASSLTGTGTEAFF.

This chain links TRBV6-5 with TRBJ1-2, with D tentatively TRBD1 (6 bases). The CDR3 contains 15 residues. Germline V CDR1 and CDR2: MNHEY, SVGAGI. Trimming cost V 2 bases and J 2 bases, with 12 bases left between them. The CDR3 here is CASSYTLQGNYGYTF. CDR3 coding DNA: TGTGCCAGCAGTTACACCTTACAGGGAAACTATGGCTACACCTTC.

V usage is TRBV24-1 and J usage is TRBJ1-3, with D possibly matching TRBD1 (6 bases). Trimming took off 3 bases at V and 4 bases at J, with 9 bases between the two ends. Germline CDR1 KGHDR, CDR2 SFDVKD. The CDR3 has 14 amino acids. The CDR3 region is CATSDGTPGNTIYF. The CDR3 nucleotides read TGTGCCACCAGTGATGGGACACCCGGAAACACCATATATTTT.

This chain connects TRBV11-2 to TRBJ2-5, with D uncertain. Germline-derived CDR1 and CDR2 are SGHAT and FQNNGV. The germline V and J ends were trimmed by 4 bases and 1 base, with 16 bases remaining between them. CDR3 size: 16 residues. The CDR3 DNA reads as TGTGCCAGCAGCTCGTCTATTGGGCCTTTCCAAGAGACCCAGTACTTC. Its protein product is CASSSSIGPFQETQYF.

This clonotype was observed a few times. This chain connects TRBV5-1 to TRBJ2-7; 10 nucleotides agree with TRBD1. V shed 4 bases and J 9 bases; nucleotides not matched to a gene: 13. CDR1 is SGHRS, CDR2 YFSETQ, per germline. The CDR3 contains 15 residues. The CDR3 region is CASSRETGGYSGQYF. CDR3 coding DNA: TGCGCCAGCAGCCGAGAGACAGGGGGCTATAGCGGGCAGTACTTC.

This clonotype has more than one count but fewer than ten. The chain carries TRBV7-9 and TRBJ2-2; D may be TRBD1 (5 bases). V was pared by 3 bases and J by 6 bases, with 11 bases between. The CDR3 length is 14 residues. Germline V lookup: CDR1 SEHNR, CDR2 FQNEAQ (reference sequence). The CDR3 DNA sequence: TGTGCCAGCAGCTTCCAGACAGTGGCCGGGGAGCTGTTTTTT. Residues: CASSFQTVAGELFF.

With regard to this clonotype: An end of the junction differs from the germline gene, which may be a read error. The chain is built from TRBV20-1 and TRBJ2-5; 8 bases line up with TRBD2. Germline V gene data show CDR1 as DFQATT and CDR2 as SNEGSKA (reference sequence). The length of the CDR3 is 12 residues. DNA of the CDR3: TGCAGTGCTAGTACACGCGGGGGGCGCCCCTTTTTC. It specifies CSASTRGGRPFF.

The table lists this clonotype with a few counts. This rearrangement joins TRBV9 to TRBJ2-5; 14 bases line up with TRBD2. V shed 4 bases, J shed 4 bases, and the junction held 12 bases outside the gene matches. The CDR3 runs 18 residues. CDR1 is SGDLS and CDR2 is YYNGEE in the germline V gene. In DNA, the CDR3 is TGTGCCAGCAGCCCGGGGACTAGCGGGGGTCCGGGATCAGAGACCCAGTACTTC. This codes for CASSPGTSGGPGSETQYF.